One sample yielded the 24 T cell receptor beta chains listed below, sequenced in a study of molecular identifiers for immune sequencing clone quantification. TCRdb analysed the PCR reads with MiXCR anew, one entry per CDR3 protein. The sample has approximately 550,000 distinct CDR3 sequences, about 26% seen once. Sequenced sample: naive CD8+ T cells from blood, with Jurkat cell RNA spiked in. The subset is: FACS-sorted CD8+CD4-CCR7+CD45RA+ naive T cells. The receptors shown here come from a human donor in good health. Some libraries in this study had Jurkat cell RNA spiked in.

This clonotype was observed a few times. CDR3 protein: CASSLARDRGGGETQYF. The CDR3 region has the DNA TGTGCCAGCAGCTTAGCCCGGGACAGGGGAGGAGGAGAGACCCAGTACTTC. This chain links TRBV7-9 with TRBJ2-5; TRBD1 agrees at 10 bases. CDR1 SEHNR and CDR2 FQNEAQ come from the germline V gene (reference sequence). CDR3 length: 17 amino acids. With 0 bases clipped from V and 4 bases from J, the junction kept 8 bases outside the gene matches.

This clonotype was detected only a few times. The rearrangement joins TRBV19 to TRBJ2-7; D may be TRBD1 or TRBD2 (5 bases each). V lost 3 bases and J lost 3, with 12 bases in between. The CDR3 spans 14 residues. Germline V lookup: CDR1 LNHDA, CDR2 SQIVND (reference sequence). The CDR3 loop reads CASSIGAGYYEQYF. CDR3 DNA sequence: TGTGCCAGTAGTATCGGGGCTGGATACTACGAGCAGTACTTC. Looking up the rest from reference TRBV19 and TRBJ2-7 gives the full variable domain: DGGITQSPKYLFRKEGQNVTLSCEQNLNHDAMYWYRQDPGQGLRLIYYSQIVNDFQKGDIAEGYSVSREKKESFPLTVTSAQKNPTAFYLCASSIGAGYYEQYFGPGTRLTVT.

This clonotype was picked up a small number of times. The chain has TRBV4-3 and TRBJ2-3; 9 bases fit TRBD2. CDR1 is LGHNA, CDR2 YSLEER, per germline. The CDR3 is 18 residues long. V shed 3 bases, J shed 8 bases, and the junction held 18 bases outside the gene matches. CDR3 amino acids: CASSQHQAGTSLLVTQYF. The CDR3 bases are TGCGCCAGCAGCCAGCACCAAGCCGGGACTAGCCTTTTAGTTACGCAGTATTTT.

This clonotype was seen only a few times. The chain joins TRBV27 to TRBJ2-2; TRBD2 matches at 8 bases. V was clipped by 1 base and J by 2 bases; unmatched bases: 6. Germline V gene data show CDR1 as MNHEY and CDR2 as SMNVEV (reference sequence). This CDR3 has 17 residues. The DNA of the CDR3 is TGTGCCAGCAGTTTATATCCCGGGACTAGTAACACCGGGGAGCTGTTTTTT. Translation: CASSLYPGTSNTGELFF.

Of note for this clonotype: It may be a read error: a sequence one base away is much more abundant. V is TRBV4-3 and J is TRBJ2-7; D gene uncertain. V was cut by 1 base and J by 6 bases, with 10 bases left in between. This CDR3 spans 13 amino acids. Germline CDR1 LGHNA, CDR2 YSLEER. The CDR3 DNA reads TGCGCCAGCAGCCAAGCACGGTTGGGCGAGCAGTACTTC. It translates to CASSQARLGEQYF.

In its sample, this clonotype was seen a few times. CDR3 sequence: CSTPKGERQGYGYTF. CDR3 coding DNA: TGCAGTACCCCCAAAGGGGAGAGACAGGGGTATGGCTACACCTTC. J is TRBJ1-2 and V is TRBV20-1, with TRBD1 matching 8 bases. Trimming removed 8 bases from V and 5 bases from J; junction bases left unmatched: 16. The CDR3 has 15 residues. Germline CDR1 reads DFQATT; CDR2 reads SNEGSKA (reference sequence).

This clonotype has a count of ten or more. The chain combines TRBV27 with TRBJ2-7, with D perhaps matching TRBD1 or TRBD2 (5 bases each). Germline lookup yields CDR1 MNHEY and CDR2 SMNVEV (reference sequence). The V and J ends lost 5 bases and 2 bases respectively, with 13 bases between them. This CDR3 has 14 amino acids. The CDR3 nucleotides read TGTGCCAGCAGTCCCGGGACCAAAGCCTACGAGCAGTACTTC. Amino acids: CASSPGTKAYEQYF.

Notes on this clonotype: The junction departs from germline at one end; a sequencing error may be responsible. The chain is built from TRBV5-1 and TRBJ1-1, with D hard to call. The CDR3 is 13 residues long. Germline values: CDR1 SGHRS, CDR2 YFSETQ. The CDR3, as DNA: TGCGCCAGCAGCTTGGCGATGGACGGTGAAGCTCTCTTT. It encodes CASSLAMDGEALF.

This clonotype was observed many times. V usage is TRBV3-1 and J usage is TRBJ2-7; no definite D call. This CDR3 is 12 amino acids long. The germline V gene has CDR1 LGHDT and CDR2 YNNKEL (reference sequence). Trimming left V 2 bases short and J 5 bases short, with 7 bases between. CDR3 region: CASSQRFHEQYF. DNA of the CDR3: TGTGCCAGCAGCCAACGGTTCCACGAGCAGTACTTC.

V usage is TRBV29-1 and J usage is TRBJ2-7; 11 bases are shared with TRBD2. V lost 4 bases, J lost 4 bases, and 15 bases stayed unmatched. The CDR3 has 17 residues. The germline CDR1 and CDR2 sequences are SQVTM and ANQGSEA. Written as DNA, the CDR3 is TGCAGCGTTGTCTCAGGGGGGGGCCTAGCGGGGGGATACGAGCAGTACTTC. It codes for CSVVSGGGLAGGYEQYF.

The chain carries TRBV12-3 or TRBV12-4 and TRBJ2-3; D remains unclear. V was cut by 5 bases and J by 0 bases, with 12 bases left in between. The CDR3 runs 15 residues. CDR3 nucleotides: TGTGCCAGCAGTACAACGGACGGAAGCACAGATACGCAGTATTTT. Translating it yields CASSTTDGSTDTQYF.

This chain joins TRBV7-9 and TRBJ1-6; tentatively, D is TRBD1 (5 bases). V was pared by 2 bases and J by 7 bases, with 9 bases between. The germline CDR1 and CDR2 sequences are SEHNR and FQNEAQ (reference sequence). CDR3 length: 14 amino acids. CDR3 nucleotide sequence: TGTGCCAGCAGCTTAATAGGGGAGAATTCACCCCTCCACTTT. It yields the protein CASSLIGENSPLHF.

V gene TRBV7-6 combines with J gene TRBJ2-5; the D gene could be TRBD1 or TRBD2 (5 bases each). This CDR3 is built from 15 residues. Germline assignment: CDR1 SGHVS and CDR2 FNYEAQ. Trimming pared 5 bases from V and 1 base from J, leaving 14 bases between. The CDR3 loop is CASSDRPGPQETQYF. The CDR3 nucleotides are TGTGCCAGCAGCGACCGACCGGGACCCCAAGAGACCCAGTACTTC.

This clonotype was recorded many times. The chain uses TRBV7-9 and TRBJ1-1; unclear D gene. This CDR3 has 12 amino acids. Trimming cost V 5 bases and J 4 bases, with 8 bases left between them. Germline V gene sequence: CDR1 SEHNR, CDR2 FQNEAQ (reference sequence). As DNA, the CDR3 is TGTGCCAGCAGCGCCCACGGCACTGAAGCTTTCTTT. This sequence encodes CASSAHGTEAFF.

This clonotype was picked up many times. The chain combines TRBV18 with TRBJ2-3; no definite D call. The CDR3 covers 16 residues. V dropped 0 bases and J dropped 2 bases, with 12 bases sitting between them. Germline V CDR1 and CDR2: KGHSH, LQKENI. Written as DNA, the CDR3 is TGTGCCAGCTCACCACCCGGAGCTTCCTTCACAGATACGCAGTATTTT. Residues: CASSPPGASFTDTQYF.

This clonotype was recorded a few times. This chain connects TRBV11-2 to TRBJ2-3, with 8 bases fitting TRBD1. The CDR3 is 16 residues long. Germline V gene sequence: CDR1 SGHAT, CDR2 FQNNGV. Trimming removed 1 base from V and 3 bases from J; junction bases left unmatched: 6. CDR3 in DNA: TGTGCCAGCAGCTTAGTCAGGGGGCAAGGGACAGATACGCAGTATTTT. Protein sequence: CASSLVRGQGTDTQYF.

About this clonotype itself: The junction and the germline gene differ at one end; a read error may be behind it. This chain connects TRBV3-1 to TRBJ2-3; 10 bases line up with TRBD1. This CDR3 has 16 amino acids. Looked up from germline, CDR1 is LGHDT and CDR2 is YNNKEL (reference sequence). CDR3 loop: CASSQGTGDPPDTRYF. In DNA, the CDR3 is TGTGCCAGCAGCCAGGGGACAGGGGATCCCCCAGATACGCGGTATTTT.

This clonotype was observed a handful of times. The J gene is TRBJ2-3, the V gene TRBV30; D unresolved. This CDR3 region has 13 residues. Deletions cut 0 bases from V and 12 bases from J, with 16 bases between. From germline, CDR1 is GTSNPN and CDR2 SVGIG (reference sequence). CDR3 nucleotide sequence: TGTGCCTGGAGTGTGGTGGGATTAGGGCTTCAGTATTTT. This translates into CAWSVVGLGLQYF.

This clonotype has ten or more counts. This chain uses TRBV12-3 or TRBV12-4 with TRBJ2-7; D gene uncertain. The CDR3 is 14 amino acids. The V gene lost 5 bases and the J gene lost 0 bases, with 11 bases spanning the gap. The CDR3 spells CASSTAPSSYEQYF. In DNA, the CDR3 is TGTGCCAGCAGTACCGCCCCGAGCTCCTACGAGCAGTACTTC.

Worth noting for this clonotype: A read error may explain this, as a much larger clone is one base away. V and J are TRBV5-3 and TRBJ2-7; D may match TRBD1 or TRBD2 (5 bases each). TRBV5-3 belongs to the ORF category, with a function that is uncertain. With 10 bases removed from V and 7 bases from J, the gap between germline ends came to 21 bases. This CDR3 comprises 13 residues. As DNA, the CDR3 is TGTGCCGGCAGCTTGGGGACGGCCGGGGAGCAGTACTTC. This gives the protein CAGSLGTAGEQYF.

At least ten counts were recorded for this clonotype. The chain is built from TRBV3-1 and TRBJ1-1; D uncertain. With 4 bases removed from V and 1 base from J, the gap between germline ends came to 7 bases. The CDR3 sequence is 13 residues long. Germline CDR1 is LGHDT and CDR2 is YNNKEL (reference sequence). CDR3 sequence reads: CASSLKENTEAFF. The CDR3 bases are TGTGCCAGCAGCCTTAAGGAGAACACTGAAGCTTTCTTT.

This clonotype showed up many times. The chain is built from TRBV12-3 or TRBV12-4 and TRBJ1-5, with D possibly being TRBD1 (5 bases). The CDR3 spans 19 residues. V was clipped by 3 bases and J by 0 bases, with 21 bases between them. Here the CDR3 DNA reads TGTGCCAGCAGTTTTTCTCGCAGGGAGGCCACGTATAGCAATCAGCCCCAGCATTTT. Translated, it gives CASSFSRREATYSNQPQHF.

The chain joins TRBV7-9 to TRBJ1-1, with D tentatively TRBD1 (5 bases). CDR3 length equals 15 residues. Per the germline V gene, CDR1 is SEHNR and CDR2 is FQNEAQ (reference sequence). V lost 5 bases, J lost 6 bases, and 19 bases lay in between. CDR3 residues: CASSPVGLINSEAFF. CDR3 coding DNA: TGTGCCAGCAGCCCAGTGGGGCTGATTAACTCTGAAGCTTTCTTT.

This clonotype was seen ten or more times. This chain uses TRBV28 with TRBJ1-5, with TRBD1 as a possible D gene (5 bases). The length of the CDR3 is 16 residues. CDR1 MDHEN and CDR2 SYDVKM come from the germline V gene. V shed 6 bases and J shed 6 bases, with 21 bases lying between them. The CDR3 sequence: CASSPLGLGAAQPQHF. The CDR3 DNA is TGTGCCAGCAGCCCTTTGGGGCTAGGGGCCGCTCAGCCCCAGCATTTT. The full variable domain, in which reference TRBV28 and TRBJ1-5 provide the parts outside the CDR3, is DVKVTQSSRYLVKRTGEKVFLECVQDMDHENMFWYRQDPGLGLRLIYFSYDVKMKEKGDIPEGYSVSREKKERFSLILESASTNQTSMYLCASSPLGLGAAQPQHFGDGTRLSIL.